This T cell receptor beta chain was captured in a study of OX40 agonist ivuxolimab in advanced cancers. At the level of the whole study: Ivuxolimab was an agonistic, fully human IgG2 monoclonal antibody directed against OX40 (CD134), a costimulatory receptor. Intravenous ivuxolimab was administered to patients every 2 weeks at six dose levels: 0.01, 0.1, 0.3, 1.5, 3 and 10 mg/kg. Of the approximately 50 patients in dose escalation, some 19 had hepatocellular carcinoma, some 15 had melanoma, 9 had renal cell carcinoma and 9 had head and neck cancer. In the dose-escalation cohort, around four fifths of patients were male, and the mean age was approximately 55 years, with a range of about 20 to 79. Patients were allowed to have had prior anti-PD-1, anti-PD-L1 or anti-CTLA-4 therapy, and around two fifths of the dose-escalation patients had been treated with checkpoint inhibitors. Three dose-escalation patients achieved partial responses, one with hepatocellular carcinoma and two with cutaneous melanoma. The point of sequencing TCRbeta in the periphery was to test whether ivuxolimab changed TCR sequence diversity and drove clonal T-cell expansion. The paper covers the monotherapy dose-escalation part of the phase I ivuxolimab trial, which included N ≈ 57 patients. Study-level results and caveats: Which antigens the clonally expanded peripheral T cells were specific for was not determined. Partial responders in the 0.1-3.0 mg/kg groups had among the lowest normalized peripheral clonal expansion, especially among CD8+ T cells. Low levels of normalized T-cell clonal expansion were also shown by some nonresponding patients. At doses of 0.1 to 3.0 mg/kg, clonal expansion of both CD4+ and CD8+ T cells in blood was seen between baseline and week 6. After ivuxolimab, expanded clones were on average more numerous among CD8+ T cells than among CD4+ T cells.

On this clone itself: No cognate antigen has been identified for it. Within one base of it there is no much larger clone, and no base qualities were kept.

For this chain, trimming is 1 base at the V end and 2 bases at the J end, and the number of junction bases without a gene match is 7. The germline V gene yields MNHNS for CDR1 and SASEGT for CDR2. The CDR3 measures 16 amino acids from cysteine to phenylalanine. The sequence is cut down to CDR3 DNA, 48 bases in frame from base 1. To sequence the TCRbeta CDR3 region, genomic DNA was isolated from the sorted cells. The immunoSEQ Assay was used for sequencing of TCRbeta CDR3 regions. TCRdb retrieved this table from immuneACCESS and kept in-frame rearrangements only. Not all clones are present; in checked studies, unresolved V genes account for under half, and no reason is known for the remainder. For this sample there are tens of thousands of clones; 85% appear just once. Of the sample, 3% to 4.5% falls within the top ten clones. The trial excluded patients who had a history of autoimmune disease or were on systemic immunosuppression. In every dose cohort, peripheral blood was drawn for TCR sequencing at baseline, cycle 4 day 1, and cycle 7 day 1. Samples were obtained from an open-label, multicenter, first-in-human phase I dose-escalation trial of ivuxolimab. The trial enrolled adults with locally advanced or metastatic head and neck squamous cell, hepatocellular, melanoma or renal cell carcinoma. Before TCR sequencing, CD4+ T cells and CD8+ T cells were sorted from peripheral blood as separate populations.

The sample here was CD4+ or CD8+ T cells sorted from blood, taken in a trial of the OX40 agonist ivuxolimab. The clonotype originates from an adult with an advanced solid tumor such as melanoma, head and neck, liver or kidney cancer. The sequence joins TRBV6-1 to TRBJ2-7; TRBD1 fits 8 bases in the junction. The CDR3 loop reads CASSEVQGALAYEQYF. The nucleotides are TGTGCCAGCAGTGAAGTCCAGGGGGCCCTCGCCTACGAGCAGTACTTC.